These 8 T cell receptor beta chains came from one sample sequenced in a study of neurological immune-mediated disorders. TCRdb reanalysed the 5' RACE reads using MiXCR and keeps one entry per CDR3 protein. The data hold about 50,000 distinct CDR3 sequences, with 10% observed a single time. Sequencing was carried out using PBMCs. The origin of the receptors is a man aged 65 to 85 with HTLV-1-associated myelopathy (HAM/TSP).

The chain joins TRBV28 to TRBJ2-7; D gene ambiguous. This CDR3 region has 13 residues. Germline V gene lookup returns CDR1 MDHEN and CDR2 SYDVKM. The V end lost 2 bases, the J end lost 3 bases, and 8 bases lay between the germline ends. For the CDR3, the DNA is TGTGCCAGCAGTTTACCCCAACACTACGAGCAGTACTTC. Its translation: CASSLPQHYEQYF.

This clonotype was recorded at least ten times. The chain uses TRBV27 and TRBJ2-2, with 7 bases aligning to TRBD1. The J segment lost 5 bases and the V segment lost 6 bases, leaving 3 bases of the junction unmatched. CDR1 is MNHEY, CDR2 SMNVEV, per germline (reference sequence). CDR3 size: 13 residues. CDR3 sequence (DNA): TGTGCCAGCAGCCACAGGGGAACCGGGGAGCTGTTTTTT. Translation gives CASSHRGTGELFF.

This clonotype was picked up many times. This rearrangement joins TRBV6-6 to TRBJ2-2; D gene unclear. The CDR3 covers 13 residues. Trimming took off 6 bases at V and 6 bases at J, with 11 bases between the two ends. Germline V gene lookup returns CDR1 MNHNY and CDR2 SVGAGI (reference sequence). CDR3 residues: CASSREEAGELFF. For the CDR3, the DNA is TGTGCCAGCAGCCGCGAGGAAGCCGGGGAGCTGTTTTTT.

This clonotype was counted at least ten times. This rearrangement joins TRBV29-1 to TRBJ2-7; no definite D call. The germline V and J ends were trimmed by 0 bases and 3 bases, with 6 bases remaining between them. Germline V gene data show CDR1 as SQVTM and CDR2 as ANQGSEA. This CDR3 has 12 amino acids. CDR3 nucleotides: TGCAGCGTTGAAGACGGCTTCTACGAGCAGTACTTC. Translated: CSVEDGFYEQYF.

Many counts were recorded for this clonotype. The V call is TRBV12-3 or TRBV12-4, the J call TRBJ1-2; tentatively, D is TRBD1 (5 bases). V shed 5 bases and J shed 5 bases, with 6 bases lying between them. The CDR3 spans 11 residues. CDR3 coding DNA: TGTGCCAGCAGTCCAGGGTATGGCTACACCTTC. Protein product: CASSPGYGYTF.

This clonotype was picked up many times. This chain connects TRBV20-1 to TRBJ2-1; 13 nucleotides match TRBD2. Unmatched junction bases numbered 7, after V lost 5 bases and J lost 9 bases. Germline V gene sequence: CDR1 DFQATT, CDR2 SNEGSKA (reference sequence). This CDR3 has 14 amino acids. CDR3 nucleotide sequence: TGCAGTGCTCCGACTAGCGGGAGGCTGGTTGAGCAGTTCTTC. It codes for CSAPTSGRLVEQFF.

This clonotype was seen many times. V usage is TRBV7-2 and J usage is TRBJ2-7; 14 bases line up with TRBD2. V shed 5 bases and J 5 bases; nucleotides not matched to a gene: 5. There are 15 residues in the CDR3. Germline assignment: CDR1 SGHTA and CDR2 FQGNSA. The CDR3 DNA follows: TGTGCCAGCAGCCGACTAGCGGGAGGGTATAACGAGCAGTACTTC. Translation: CASSRLAGGYNEQYF.

Many counts were recorded for this clonotype. The chain has TRBV20-1 and TRBJ2-1, with 7 bases that match TRBD1. This CDR3 comprises 15 residues. J was trimmed by 5 bases and V by 3 bases; bases with no gene match: 10. Germline assignment: CDR1 DFQATT and CDR2 SNEGSKA (reference sequence). This CDR3 is CSASFQGVFNNEQFF. In DNA, the CDR3 is TGCAGTGCTAGCTTCCAGGGGGTCTTCAACAATGAGCAGTTCTTC.